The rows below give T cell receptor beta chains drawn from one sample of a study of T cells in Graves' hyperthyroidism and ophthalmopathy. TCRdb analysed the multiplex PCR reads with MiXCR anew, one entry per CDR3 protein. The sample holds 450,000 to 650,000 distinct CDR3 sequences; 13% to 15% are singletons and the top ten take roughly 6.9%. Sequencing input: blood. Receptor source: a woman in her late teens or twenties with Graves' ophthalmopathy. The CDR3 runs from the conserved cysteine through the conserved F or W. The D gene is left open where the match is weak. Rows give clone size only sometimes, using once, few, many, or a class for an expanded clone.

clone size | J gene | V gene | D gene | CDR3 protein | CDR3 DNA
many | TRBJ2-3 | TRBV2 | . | CASSGGPGGGDTQYF | TGTGCCAGCAGTGGGGGGCCAGGCGGGGGAGATACGCAGTATTTT
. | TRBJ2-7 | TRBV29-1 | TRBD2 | CSVETQREGDEQYF | TGCAGCGTTGAAACCCAGCGGGAGGGGGACGAGCAGTACTTC
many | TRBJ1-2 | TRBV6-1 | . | CASSGRKYGYTF | TGTGCCAGCTCCGGACGGAAATATGGCTACACCTTC
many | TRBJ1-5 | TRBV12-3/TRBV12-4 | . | CASTTTPVQPQHF | TGTGCCAGCACCACGACCCCGGTTCAGCCCCAGCATTTT
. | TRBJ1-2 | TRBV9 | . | CASSVPSRGAHYGYTF | TGTGCCAGCAGCGTCCCCTCGAGAGGGGCGCATTATGGCTACACCTTC
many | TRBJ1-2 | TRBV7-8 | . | CASSFQDTGGYTF | TGTGCCAGCAGCTTTCAGGACACGGGGGGCTACACCTTC
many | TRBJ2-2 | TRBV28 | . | CASIPRLGGTGELFF | TGTGCCAGCATCCCGAGACTAGGCGGCACCGGGGAGCTGTTTTTT
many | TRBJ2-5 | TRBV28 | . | CASSPAGGLRETQYF | TGTGCCAGCAGTCCCGCCGGGGGGCTAAGGGAGACCCAGTACTTC
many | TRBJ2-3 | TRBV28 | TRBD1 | CASSFSGQGNTDTQYF | TGTGCCAGCAGTTTTAGTGGACAGGGGAACACAGATACGCAGTATTTT
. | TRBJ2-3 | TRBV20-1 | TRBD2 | CSASLLASGFTDTQYF | TGCAGTGCTAGTCTTTTGGCTAGCGGATTCACAGATACGCAGTATTTT
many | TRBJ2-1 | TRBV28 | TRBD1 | CASTPPGLQGAGINEQFF | TGTGCCAGCACGCCCCCGGGGCTACAGGGGGCGGGTATAAATGAGCAGTTCTTC
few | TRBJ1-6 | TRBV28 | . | CASSEYNPPLHF | TGTGCCAGCAGCGAATATAATCCACCCCTCCACTTT
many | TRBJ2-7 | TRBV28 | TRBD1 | CASSPRRLRDSSYEQYF | TGTGCCAGCAGCCCTAGGCGCCTCCGGGACAGTAGCTACGAGCAGTACTTC
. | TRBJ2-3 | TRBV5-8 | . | CASSLSASRGTQYF | TGTGCCAGCAGCTTAAGCGCCTCCCGAGGTACGCAGTATTTT
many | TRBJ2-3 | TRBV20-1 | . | CSASSGMATDTQYF | TGCAGTGCTAGTTCCGGGATGGCCACAGATACGCAGTATTTT
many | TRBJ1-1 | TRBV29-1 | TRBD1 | CSVWDRQNTEAFF | TGCAGCGTTTGGGACAGACAGAACACTGAAGCTTTCTTT
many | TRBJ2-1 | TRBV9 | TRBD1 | CASSVRDSLSSYNEQFF | TGTGCCAGCAGCGTACGGGACAGTCTCAGCTCCTACAATGAGCAGTTCTTC
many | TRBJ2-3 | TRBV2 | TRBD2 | CASSGTSGISDTQYF | TGTGCCAGCAGTGGGACTAGCGGGATCTCAGATACGCAGTATTTT
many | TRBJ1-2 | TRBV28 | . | CASSPTPARQDIGYGYTF | TGTGCCAGCAGTCCCACCCCCGCTCGACAGGACATCGGCTATGGCTACACCTTC
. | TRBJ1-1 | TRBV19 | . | CASSPTGLGNTEAFF | TGTGCCAGTAGTCCCACAGGGTTGGGGAACACTGAAGCTTTCTTT
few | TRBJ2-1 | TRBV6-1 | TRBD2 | CASSPSGRPPTGHNEQFF | TGTGCCAGCAGTCCTAGCGGGAGGCCACCTACGGGACACAATGAGCAGTTCTTC
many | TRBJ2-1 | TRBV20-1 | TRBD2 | CSARDSLGTSGRGHFVEQFF | TGCAGTGCTAGAGATTCATTGGGGACTAGCGGGAGGGGGCACTTTGTTGAGCAGTTCTTC
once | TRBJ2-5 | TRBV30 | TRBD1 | CAWSVGQGATQETQYF | TGTGCCTGGAGTGTAGGACAGGGGGCAACCCAAGAGACCCAGTACTTC
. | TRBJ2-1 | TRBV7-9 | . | CASGHSNLGNDEQFF | TGTGCCAGCGGTCACTCAAATCTAGGCAACGATGAGCAGTTCTTC
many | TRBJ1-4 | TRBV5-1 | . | CASSLDGTDEKLFF | TGCGCCAGCAGCTTGGACGGGACGGATGAAAAACTGTTTTTT
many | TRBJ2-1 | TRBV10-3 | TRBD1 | CAISDPGTGEGNEQFF | TGTGCCATCAGTGACCCCGGGACAGGGGAAGGGAATGAGCAGTTCTTC
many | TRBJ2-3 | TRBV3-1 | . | CASSQEWTRDLHTDTQYF | TGTGCCAGCAGCCAAGAGTGGACCCGGGACTTACACACAGATACGCAGTATTTT
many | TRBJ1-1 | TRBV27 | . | CATIGNTEAFF | TGTGCCACGATAGGGAACACTGAAGCTTTCTTT
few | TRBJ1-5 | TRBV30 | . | CAWSGWGGNQPQHF | TGTGCCTGGAGTGGTTGGGGGGGCAATCAGCCCCAGCATTTT
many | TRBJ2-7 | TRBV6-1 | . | CASSDKRDTGSYYEQYF | TGTGCCAGCAGTGACAAGCGGGACACAGGTTCCTACTACGAGCAGTACTTC
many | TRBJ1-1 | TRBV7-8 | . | CASSSTGLGSWTEAFF | TGTGCCAGCAGCTCTACAGGGTTAGGGTCGTGGACTGAAGCTTTCTTT
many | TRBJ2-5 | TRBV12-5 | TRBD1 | CASGLGQGPSETQYF | TGTGCTAGTGGTTTGGGACAGGGCCCTTCAGAGACCCAGTACTTC
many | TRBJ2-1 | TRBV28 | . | CASSLLREHNEQFF | TGTGCCAGCAGTTTATTGCGGGAACACAATGAGCAGTTCTTC
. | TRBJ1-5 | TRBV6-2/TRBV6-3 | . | CASSSLQYQPQHF | TGTGCCAGCAGCTCCCTTCAGTATCAGCCCCAGCATTTT
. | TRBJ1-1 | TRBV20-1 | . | CSATKGGARTEAFF | TGCAGTGCTACCAAGGGGGGGGCTCGAACTGAAGCTTTCTTT
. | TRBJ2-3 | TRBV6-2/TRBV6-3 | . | CASSYLTSRTDTQYF | TGTGCCAGCAGTTACCTTACTAGCAGAACAGATACGCAGTATTTT